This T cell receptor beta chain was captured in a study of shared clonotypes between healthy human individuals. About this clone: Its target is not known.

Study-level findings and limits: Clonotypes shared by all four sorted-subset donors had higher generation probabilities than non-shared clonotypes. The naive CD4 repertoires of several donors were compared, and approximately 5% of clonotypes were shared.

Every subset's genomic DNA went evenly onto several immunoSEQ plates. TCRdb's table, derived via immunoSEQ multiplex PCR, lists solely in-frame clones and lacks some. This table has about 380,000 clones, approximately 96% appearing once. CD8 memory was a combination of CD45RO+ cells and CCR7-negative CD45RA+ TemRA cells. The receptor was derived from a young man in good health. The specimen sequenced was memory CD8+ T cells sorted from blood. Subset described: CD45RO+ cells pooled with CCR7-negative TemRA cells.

Here the CDR3 reads CAIMGGGNTIYF. The DNA for the CDR3 is TGTGCCATCATGGGGGGCGGAAACACCATATATTTT. The J gene is TRBJ1-3, the V gene TRBV10-3; a possible D gene is TRBD1 (6 bases). The germline V gene has CDR1 ENHRY and CDR2 SYGVKD. Deletions cut 7 bases from V and 4 bases from J, with 8 bases between. This CDR3 has 12 residues.